This is a list of T cell receptor beta chains from one sample in a study of CD8 T cells in Susac syndrome. TCRdb itself ran the immunoSEQ multiplex PCR reads through MiXCR, one entry per CDR3 protein. The table lists about 400,000 distinct CDR3 sequences, about 85% of them singletons. Sequenced sample: CD8+ T cells from PBMCs. These receptors were obtained from a human donor with multiple sclerosis. CDR3s include the opening cysteine and the closing phenylalanine or tryptophan. The D gene is left open where the match is weak. Size values are once, few and many counts, or a class for expanded clones, and some rows have none.

D	V	size	J	DNA	CDR3
TRBD2	TRBV20-1	.	TRBJ2-7	TGCAGTGCTAGAATGGGACTAGCGGGAGGGCCTGGGTACGAGCAGTACTTC	CSARMGLAGGPGYEQYF
.	TRBV15	.	TRBJ2-1	TGTGCCACCAGCAGAGTTTTTGAGGGAGCTGAGCAGTTCTTC	CATSRVFEGAEQFF
.	TRBV30	.	TRBJ1-2	TGTGCAGGGACCGCGGACAGCCCTAACTATGACTACACCTTC	CAGTADSPNYDYTF
TRBD2	TRBV27	.	TRBJ2-3	TGTGCCAGCAGTTTACTCGGGACTAGCGGCACAGATACGCAGTATTTT	CASSLLGTSGTDTQYF
TRBD2	TRBV30	.	TRBJ2-1	TGTGCCTGGCGCCATCGACTAGCGGGAGGATACAATGAGCAGTTCTTC	CAWRHRLAGGYNEQFF
.	TRBV5-4	.	TRBJ2-5	TGTGCCTCCTCTTGGGCAGCGGGAGAGACCCAGTACTTC	CASSWAAGETQYF
.	TRBV19	once	TRBJ2-2	TGTGCCAGTAGTATCCCAGCTCCGGCCGGGGAGCTGTTTTTT	CASSIPAPAGELFF
.	TRBV27	.	TRBJ2-7	TGTGCCAGCAGTTTCAACAGTTTAACCTACGAGCAGTACTTC	CASSFNSLTYEQYF
.	TRBV9	once	TRBJ1-5	TGTGCCAGCAGCGTAGGTTCGGCAGGGACTCAGCCCCAGCATTTT	CASSVGSAGTQPQHF
.	TRBV4-1	.	TRBJ2-5	TGCGCCAGCAGCCTCTTAGCGGACGCCAAAGAGACCCAGTACTTC	CASSLLADAKETQYF
.	TRBV7-9	.	TRBJ2-5	TGTGCCAGCAGCCGACCGCTGTACCAAGAGACCCAGTACTTC	CASSRPLYQETQYF
.	TRBV27	few	TRBJ1-1	TGTGCCAGCAGTGTGGGACAAACGAACACTGAAGCTTTCTTT	CASSVGQTNTEAFF
.	TRBV30	few	TRBJ1-5	TGTGCCTGGAGTGGAGGGGGGATTCAGCCCCAGCATTTT	CAWSGGGIQPQHF
.	TRBV6-5	.	TRBJ2-1	TGTGCCAGCGGCCACAAGGAGAAGTTCTTC	CASGHKEKFF
.	TRBV7-9	.	TRBJ1-1	TGTGCCAGCAGCTTAGGACTTCTGAACACTGAAGCTTTCTTT	CASSLGLLNTEAFF
.	TRBV4-1	.	TRBJ1-2	TGCGCCAGCAGCCAAAGCGCTGGCTACACCTTC	CASSQSAGYTF
.	TRBV5-6	few	TRBJ1-1	TGTGCCAGCAGCCGGGACGGCACTGAAGCTTTCTTT	CASSRDGTEAFF
.	TRBV28	once	TRBJ2-7	TGTGCCAGCAGTTCAAACAGGGACGGCGAGCAGTACTTC	CASSSNRDGEQYF